What follows are 21 T cell receptor beta chains derived from one specimen sequenced in a study of tumor-infiltrating lymphocytes in primary liver carcinoma. The template, roughly 550 ng total RNA, yielded TCR beta cDNA made with a constant-region primer. Researchers made the TCR beta libraries by running three nested multiplex PCR rounds with slightly modified ARM-PCR. The study ran its first two PCR rounds for 9 to 10 cycles each, using TRBV1-TRBV30 forward primers and a C-beta reverse primer. In TCRdb, the multiplex PCR reads were re-called with MiXCR into one record per CDR3 protein. The table includes approximately 340,000 distinct CDR3 sequences, almost 65% detected once. Unsorted whole blood supplied the blood RNA, and germline DNA was isolated too. Material: peripheral blood. These receptors all come from a man between 35 and 55 years old with primary liver carcinoma and hepatitis B virus infection.

This clonotype appeared once. A read error may account for a junction end that differs from germline. This chain uses TRBV7-8 with TRBJ2-3, with D hard to call. There are 13 residues in the CDR3. CDR1 SGHVS and CDR2 FQNEAQ come from the germline V gene. The CDR3 protein is CANSLWATDTQYF. The DNA for the CDR3 is TGTGCCAACAGCTTATGGGCCACAGATACGCAGTATTTT.

This clonotype was counted at least ten times. Since a much larger clone is just one base distant, this may be a read error. The chain couples TRBV11-2 to TRBJ2-1; the D gene could be TRBD1 or TRBD2 (6 bases each). The CDR3 sequence is 11 residues long. Per germline, CDR1 SGHAT and CDR2 FQNNGV. This CDR3 is CASSWGAEQLF. CDR3 DNA sequence: TGTGCCAGCAGCTGGGGGGCCGAGCAGCTCTTC.

Notes on this clonotype: This clone may be a read error of a much larger clone one base away. The chain joins TRBV5-4 to TRBJ2-1; D may be TRBD1 or TRBD2 (5 bases each). The CDR3 runs 15 residues. Per the germline V gene, CDR1 is SGHNT and CDR2 is YYREEE (reference sequence). The CDR3 DNA reads TGTGCCAGCAGCTTACTAGTGGGGACCTACAATGAGCAGTCCTTC. This gives the protein CASSLLVGTYNEQSF.

The sample holds a few counts of this clonotype. This may be a read error: a much more frequent sequence differs by one nucleotide. The gene calls are TRBV12-3 or TRBV12-4 and TRBJ1-5; the D gene is possibly TRBD1 (6 bases). The CDR3 runs 14 residues. The CDR3 DNA reads as TGTGCCAGCAGTCTACAGGGTATTGATCAGTCCCAGCATTTT. Translating gives CASSLQGIDQSQHF.

The sample holds one count of this clonotype. The rearrangement links TRBV11-2 to TRBJ2-1; perhaps TRBD1 as D (5 bases). The CDR3 is 16 residues long. Trimming left V 9 bases short and J 9 bases short, with 27 bases between. Germline V gene sequence: CDR1 SGHAT, CDR2 FQNNGV. The CDR3: CARSPYTSCQDSEQFF. In nucleotides, the CDR3 is TGTGCCAGGAGCCCATATACATCTTGCCAAGACAGTGAGCAGTTCTTC. The full variable domain, with the rest looked up from reference TRBV11-2 and TRBJ2-1, is EAGVAQSPRYKIIEKRQSVAFWCNPISGHATLYWYQQILGQGPKLLIQFQNNGVVDDSQLPKDRFSAERLKGVDSTLKIQPAKLEDSAVYLCARSPYTSCQDSEQFFGPGTRLTVL.

A single count supports this clonotype. A read error may explain this, as a much larger clone is one base away. The chain carries TRBV29-1 and TRBJ2-1, with 9 bases aligning to TRBD1. This CDR3 comprises 14 residues. Germline CDR1 and CDR2: SQVTM and ANQGSEA. The CDR3 DNA reads TGCAGCGTTGAGGGGGACAGGGCCTACAATGAGCGGTTCTTC. It is translated as CSVEGDRAYNERFF.

The V call is TRBV28, the J call TRBJ1-2; D is ambiguous. The CDR3 is 12 amino acids. Germline-derived CDR1 and CDR2 are MDHEN and SYDVKM. V was trimmed by 5 bases and J by 8 bases, leaving 12 bases between them. The CDR3 here is CASSLPAWGYTF. The CDR3 DNA sequence: TGTGCCAGCAGTCTCCCCGCCTGGGGCTACACCTTC.

This clonotype was seen at least ten times. V usage is TRBV4-1 and J usage is TRBJ2-1; 7 bases map to TRBD1. The CDR3 is 18 amino acids. Germline trimming cut 1 base from V and 4 bases from J; bases unmatched to any gene: 13. Per germline, CDR1 MGHRA and CDR2 YSYEKL. CDR3: CASSQVLVGTEIYNEQFF. CDR3 DNA: TGCGCCAGCAGCCAAGTATTGGTGGGGACAGAGATATACAATGAGCAGTTCTTC.

About this clonotype itself: A much larger clone differs from this one at a single base, so this may be a read error. V is TRBV6-6 and J is TRBJ1-2; no firm D call. The CDR3 runs 14 residues. Germline values: CDR1 MNHNY, CDR2 SVGAGI (reference sequence). Trimming removed 5 bases from V and 2 bases from J, with 12 bases in between. CDR3 DNA sequence: TGTGCCAGCAGTAACAACATGGGAAACTATGGCTACACCTTC. Its translation is CASSNNMGNYGYTF.

Worth noting for this clonotype: The junction departs from germline at one end; a sequencing error may be responsible. Here the CDR3 DNA reads TGTGCCGGCAGTGAAACCTATTCTGAAGCTTTCTTT. Translation gives CAGSETYSEAFF. This chain joins TRBV6-1 and TRBJ1-1, with D unresolved. CDR1 is MNHNS, CDR2 SASEGT, per germline. The CDR3 length is 12 residues.

This clonotype was detected many times. The chain has TRBV4-2 and TRBJ2-1; a possible D gene is TRBD1 (5 bases). The germline gives CDR1 LGHNA, CDR2 YNFKEQ. The V end lost 1 base, the J end lost 3 bases, and 13 bases lay between the germline ends. The length of the CDR3 is 16 residues. CDR3 DNA: TGTGCCAGCAGCCAAGCAGACAGAACAGACTACAATGAGCAGTTCTTC. Translated, it gives CASSQADRTDYNEQFF.

A note on this clonotype: The junction shows a germline mismatch at one end, possibly a read error. The chain recombines TRBV11-2 with TRBJ2-7; either TRBD1 or TRBD2 may supply D (6 bases each). The germline V gene has CDR1 SGHAT and CDR2 FQNNGV. The CDR3 runs to 14 residues. CDR3 sequence (DNA): TGTGTCAGCAGTCGAGGAGGGACACCCTACGGGCAGTACTTC. It yields the protein CVSSRGGTPYGQYF.

Written as DNA, the CDR3 is TGCGCCAGCAGCTTGGGTGCGACCTCGAACACCGGGGAGCTGTTTTTT. This sequence encodes CASSLGATSNTGELFF. The chain recombines TRBV5-1 with TRBJ2-2; no definite D call. The germline V gene has CDR1 SGHRS and CDR2 YFSETQ. V dropped 0 bases and J dropped 0 bases, with 9 bases sitting between them. This CDR3 region has 16 residues.

The CDR3 DNA follows: TGTGCCAGCAGCTTACTTCTATTCAATGAGCAGTTCTTC. It specifies CASSLLLFNEQFF. The rearrangement joins TRBV7-9 to TRBJ2-1; D call uncertain. There are 13 residues in the CDR3. CDR1 and CDR2 (germline): SEHNR, FQNEAQ (reference sequence). Trimming shortened V by 2 bases and J by 6 bases, and 8 bases separated the two germline ends. Full variable domain (remainder filled in from reference TRBV7-9 and TRBJ2-1): DTGVSQNPRHKITKRGQNVTFRCDPISEHNRLYWYRQTLGQGPEFLTYFQNEAQLEKSRLLSDRFSAERPKGSFSTLEIQRTEQGDSAMYLCASSLLLFNEQFFGPGTRLTVL.

This clonotype was picked up many times. The V and J genes are TRBV6-6 and TRBJ2-2; 7 bases are shared with TRBD2. CDR1 and CDR2 (germline): MNHNY, SVGAGI (reference sequence). CDR3 size: 13 residues. V dropped 7 bases and J dropped 7; count of bases not matched to a gene: 6. The CDR3 loop is CASKGRAIGELFF. The CDR3 DNA sequence: TGTGCCAGCAAGGGGAGGGCCATCGGGGAGCTGTTTTTT.

This clonotype was recorded a few times. A much larger clone sits a single nucleotide away, making a read error possible. The chain couples TRBV4-2 to TRBJ2-2; weak D call: TRBD1 (5 bases). This CDR3 has 16 amino acids. Germline values: CDR1 LGHNA, CDR2 YNFKEQ. V shed 1 base and J shed 1 base, with 10 bases lying between them. The CDR3, as DNA: TGTGCCAGCAGCCAAGTCAGGCAGGGGAACACCGGGGAGCTGTTTTTT. It is translated as CASSQVRQGNTGELFF.

The chain joins TRBV28 to TRBJ1-2; 8 nucleotides line up with TRBD1. Germline-derived CDR1 and CDR2 are MDHEN and SYDVKM. The CDR3 consists of 15 residues. The ends lost 3 bases at V and 4 bases at J; junction bases unmatched: 7. CDR3 in amino acids: CASSLVLGQAYGYTF. CDR3 DNA: TGTGCCAGCAGTTTGGTTCTGGGACAGGCCTATGGCTACACCTTC.

Worth noting for this clonotype: One end of the junction does not line up with germline, which may come from a read error. The chain uses TRBV11-1 and TRBJ2-5; 12 nucleotides line up with TRBD2. Germline-derived CDR1 and CDR2 are SGHAT and FQDESV (reference sequence). The CDR3 contains 15 residues. DNA of the CDR3: TGTGCCAGTAGCTTTGAGACTAGCGGGGGAGAGACCCAGTACTTC. Translation: CASSFETSGGETQYF.

This clonotype was seen a handful of times. CDR3 region: CASSESRQGEQYF. DNA for the CDR3: TGCGCCAGCAGTGAGTCTAGGCAAGGCGAGCAGTACTTC. V gene TRBV10-2 combines with J gene TRBJ2-7; D uncertain. Germline V gene lookup returns CDR1 WSHSY and CDR2 SAAADI. This CDR3 has 13 amino acids. V was pared by 0 bases and J by 6 bases, with 9 bases between.

Points on this clonotype: A junction boundary mismatches the germline segment, possibly from a read error. The chain carries TRBV11-2 and TRBJ2-7, with a possible D match to TRBD2 (6 bases). Per germline, CDR1 SGHAT and CDR2 FQNNGV. CDR3 length: 16 amino acids. Here the CDR3 reads CASSLDPRLAFYEQYF. The CDR3 DNA sequence: TGTGCCAGCAGCTTAGATCCCCGGCTAGCGTTCTACGAACAGTACTTC. Looking up the rest from reference TRBV11-2 and TRBJ2-7 gives the full variable domain: EAGVAQSPRYKIIEKRQSVAFWCNPISGHATLYWYQQILGQGPKLLIQFQNNGVVDDSQLPKDRFSAERLKGVDSTLKIQPAKLEDSAVYLCASSLDPRLAFYEQYFGPGTRLTVT.

The CDR3: CASSERRDIGSPLHF. Written as DNA, the CDR3 is TGTGCCAGCAGTGAGCGCCGGGACATCGGTTCACCCCTCCACTTT. The chain links TRBV6-2 or TRBV6-3 to TRBJ1-6, with D possibly matching TRBD1 (6 bases). Trimming removed 5 bases at V and 9 bases at J, with 17 bases between. The CDR3 has 15 amino acids. Germline lookup yields CDR1 MNHEY and CDR2 SVGEGT.